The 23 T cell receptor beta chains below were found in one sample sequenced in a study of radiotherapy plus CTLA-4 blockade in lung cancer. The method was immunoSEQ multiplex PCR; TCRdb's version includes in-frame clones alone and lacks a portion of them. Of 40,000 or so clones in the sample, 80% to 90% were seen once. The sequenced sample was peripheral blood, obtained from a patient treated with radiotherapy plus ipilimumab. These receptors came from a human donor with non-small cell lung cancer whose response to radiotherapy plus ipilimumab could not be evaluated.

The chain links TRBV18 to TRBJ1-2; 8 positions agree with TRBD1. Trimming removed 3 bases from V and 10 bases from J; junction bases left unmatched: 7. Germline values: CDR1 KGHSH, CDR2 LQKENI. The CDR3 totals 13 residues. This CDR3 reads CASSPGGQAPYTF. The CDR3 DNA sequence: TGTGCCAGCTCACCTGGGGGACAGGCCCCCTACACCTTC. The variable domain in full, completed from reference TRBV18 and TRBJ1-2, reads NAGVMQNPRHLVRRRGQEARLRCSPMKGHSHVYWYRQLPEEGLKFMVYLQKENIIDESGMPKERFSAEFPKEGPSILRIQQVVRGDSAAYFCASSPGGQAPYTFGSGTRLTVV.

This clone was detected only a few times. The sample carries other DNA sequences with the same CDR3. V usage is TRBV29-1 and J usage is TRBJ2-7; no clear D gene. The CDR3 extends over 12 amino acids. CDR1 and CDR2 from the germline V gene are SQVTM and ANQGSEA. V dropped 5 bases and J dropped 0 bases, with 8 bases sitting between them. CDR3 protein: CSVTDTSYEQYF. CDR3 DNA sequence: TGCAGCGTTACCGACACCTCCTACGAGCAGTACTTC.

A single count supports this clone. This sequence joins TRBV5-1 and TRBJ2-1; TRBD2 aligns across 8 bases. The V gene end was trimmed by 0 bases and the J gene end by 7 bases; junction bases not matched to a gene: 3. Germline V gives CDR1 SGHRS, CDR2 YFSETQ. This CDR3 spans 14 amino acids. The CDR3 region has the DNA TGCGCCAGCAGCTTGGAACGGGAGGGAAATGAGCAGTTCTTC. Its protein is CASSLEREGNEQFF.

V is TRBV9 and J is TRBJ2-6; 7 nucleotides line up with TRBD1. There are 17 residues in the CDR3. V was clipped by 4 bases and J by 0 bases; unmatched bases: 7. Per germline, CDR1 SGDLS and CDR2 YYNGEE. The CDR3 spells CASSPGQVISGANVLTF. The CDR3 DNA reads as TGTGCCAGCAGCCCTGGACAGGTGATCTCTGGGGCCAACGTCCTGACTTTC.

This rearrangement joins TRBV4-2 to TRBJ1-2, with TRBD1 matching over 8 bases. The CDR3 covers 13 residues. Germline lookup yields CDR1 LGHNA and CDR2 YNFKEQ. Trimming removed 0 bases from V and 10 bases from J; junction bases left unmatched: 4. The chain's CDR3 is CASSQDRDRYYTF. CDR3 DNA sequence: TGTGCCAGCAGCCAAGACCGGGACAGGTACTACACCTTC.

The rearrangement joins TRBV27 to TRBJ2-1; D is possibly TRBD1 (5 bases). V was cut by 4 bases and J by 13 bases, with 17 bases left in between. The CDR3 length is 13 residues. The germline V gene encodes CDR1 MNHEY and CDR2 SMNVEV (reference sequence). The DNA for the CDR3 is TGTGCCAGCAGTTCGAGTATAGGGGCTCGTCAGTTCTTC. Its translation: CASSSSIGARQFF.

The CDR3 DNA follows: TGCGCCAGCAGCCCAAGGGCGGGAGCATCCTACGAGCAGTACTTC. Its protein product is CASSPRAGASYEQYF. This rearrangement joins TRBV5-1 to TRBJ2-7; 7 bases line up with TRBD2. The ends lost 4 bases at V and 1 base at J; junction bases unmatched: 8. The CDR3 is 15 amino acids. Germline V CDR1 and CDR2: SGHRS, YFSETQ.

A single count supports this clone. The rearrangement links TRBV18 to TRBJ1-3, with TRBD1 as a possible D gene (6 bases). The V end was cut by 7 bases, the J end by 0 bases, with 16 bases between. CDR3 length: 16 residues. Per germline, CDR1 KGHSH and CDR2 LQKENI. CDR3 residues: CASCQTTGYSGNTIYF. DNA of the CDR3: TGTGCCAGCTGTCAAACGACAGGATACTCTGGAAACACCATATATTTT.

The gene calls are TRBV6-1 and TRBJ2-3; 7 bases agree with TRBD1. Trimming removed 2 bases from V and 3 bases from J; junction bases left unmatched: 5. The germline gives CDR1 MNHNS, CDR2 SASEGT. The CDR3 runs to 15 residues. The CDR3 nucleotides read TGTGCCAGCAGTGAATTTATGACAGGGACAGATACGCAGTATTTT. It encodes CASSEFMTGTDTQYF.

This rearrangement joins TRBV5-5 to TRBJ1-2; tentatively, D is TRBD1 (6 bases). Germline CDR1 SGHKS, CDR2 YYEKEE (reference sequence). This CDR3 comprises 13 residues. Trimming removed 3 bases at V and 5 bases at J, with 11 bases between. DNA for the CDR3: TGTGCCAGCAGCTCGGTAGGGGGTTATGGCTACACCTTC. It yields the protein CASSSVGGYGYTF.

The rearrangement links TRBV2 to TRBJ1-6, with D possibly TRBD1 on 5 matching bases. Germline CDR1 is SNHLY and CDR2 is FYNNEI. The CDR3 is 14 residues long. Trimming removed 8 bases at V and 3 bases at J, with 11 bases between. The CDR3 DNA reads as TGTGCCAGCGGGGGGGGACTCTATAATTCACCCCTCCACTTT. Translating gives CASGGGLYNSPLHF.

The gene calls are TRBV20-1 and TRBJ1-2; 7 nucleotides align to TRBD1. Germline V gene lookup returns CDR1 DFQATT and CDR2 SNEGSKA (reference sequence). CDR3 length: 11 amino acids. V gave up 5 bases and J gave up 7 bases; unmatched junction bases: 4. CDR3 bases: TGCAGTGCTCTTTGGACAGGTGGCTACACCTTC. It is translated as CSALWTGGYTF.

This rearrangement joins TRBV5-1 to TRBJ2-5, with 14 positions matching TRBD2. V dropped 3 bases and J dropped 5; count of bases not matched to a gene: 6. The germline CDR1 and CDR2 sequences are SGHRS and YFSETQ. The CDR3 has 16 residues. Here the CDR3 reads CASSSGLAGVVETQYF. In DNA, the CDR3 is TGCGCCAGCAGCTCGGGACTAGCGGGAGTGGTGGAGACCCAGTACTTC.

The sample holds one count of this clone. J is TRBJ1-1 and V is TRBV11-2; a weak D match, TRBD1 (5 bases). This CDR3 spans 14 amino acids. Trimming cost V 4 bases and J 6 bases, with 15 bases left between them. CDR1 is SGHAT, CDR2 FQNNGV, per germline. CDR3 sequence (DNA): TGTGCCAGCAGCTCGTGGGGGGGGGACTCTGAAGCTTTCTTT. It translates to CASSSWGGDSEAFF. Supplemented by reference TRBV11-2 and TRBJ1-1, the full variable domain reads EAGVAQSPRYKIIEKRQSVAFWCNPISGHATLYWYQQILGQGPKLLIQFQNNGVVDDSQLPKDRFSAERLKGVDSTLKIQPAKLEDSAVYLCASSSWGGDSEAFFGQGTRLTVV.

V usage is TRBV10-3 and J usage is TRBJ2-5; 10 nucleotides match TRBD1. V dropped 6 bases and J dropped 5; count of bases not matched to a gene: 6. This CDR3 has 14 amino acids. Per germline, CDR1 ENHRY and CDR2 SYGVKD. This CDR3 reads CAIRDRGVHETQYF. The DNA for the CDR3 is TGTGCCATCAGGGACAGGGGGGTCCACGAGACCCAGTACTTC.

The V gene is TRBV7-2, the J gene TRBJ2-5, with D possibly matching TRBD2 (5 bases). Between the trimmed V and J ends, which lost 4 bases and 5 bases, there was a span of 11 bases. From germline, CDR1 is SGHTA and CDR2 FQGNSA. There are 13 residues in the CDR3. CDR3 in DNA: TGTGCCAGCAGCTCCCGGAGAGGGGAGACCCAGTACTTC. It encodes CASSSRRGETQYF.

The CDR3 reads CASSGRDQPQHF. The CDR3 nucleotides are TGTGCCAGCTCCGGGCGGGATCAGCCCCAGCATTTT. The chain employs TRBV18 and TRBJ1-5; D uncertain. From germline, CDR1 is KGHSH and CDR2 LQKENI. There are 12 residues in the CDR3. Deletions cut 6 bases from V and 5 bases from J, with 8 bases between.

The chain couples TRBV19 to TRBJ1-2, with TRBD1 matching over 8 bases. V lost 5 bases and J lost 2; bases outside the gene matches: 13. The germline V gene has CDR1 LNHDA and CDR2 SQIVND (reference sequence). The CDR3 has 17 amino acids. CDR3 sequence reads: CASSLLSGQGRNYGYTF. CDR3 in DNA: TGTGCCAGTAGTCTTCTCTCCGGACAGGGAAGAAACTATGGCTACACCTTC. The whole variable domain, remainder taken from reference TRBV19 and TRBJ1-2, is DGGITQSPKYLFRKEGQNVTLSCEQNLNHDAMYWYRQDPGQGLRLIYYSQIVNDFQKGDIAEGYSVSREKKESFPLTVTSAQKNPTAFYLCASSLLSGQGRNYGYTFGSGTRLTVV.

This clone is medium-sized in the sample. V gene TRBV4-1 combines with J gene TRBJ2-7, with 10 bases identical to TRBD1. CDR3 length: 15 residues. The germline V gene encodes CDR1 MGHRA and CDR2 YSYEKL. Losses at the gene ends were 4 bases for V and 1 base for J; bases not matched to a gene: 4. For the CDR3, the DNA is TGCGCCAGCAGCCTAAGACAGGGGGCATCCTACGAGCAGTACTTC. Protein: CASSLRQGASYEQYF.

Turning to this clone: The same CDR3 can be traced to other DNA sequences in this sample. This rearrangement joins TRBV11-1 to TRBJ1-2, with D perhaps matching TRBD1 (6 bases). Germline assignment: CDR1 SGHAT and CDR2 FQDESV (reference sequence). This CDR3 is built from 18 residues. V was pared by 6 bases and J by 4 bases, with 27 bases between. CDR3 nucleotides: TGTGCCAGCAGAACCCCGGAGAGACAGGCATTAGGGACCTATGGCTACACCTTC. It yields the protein CASRTPERQALGTYGYTF.

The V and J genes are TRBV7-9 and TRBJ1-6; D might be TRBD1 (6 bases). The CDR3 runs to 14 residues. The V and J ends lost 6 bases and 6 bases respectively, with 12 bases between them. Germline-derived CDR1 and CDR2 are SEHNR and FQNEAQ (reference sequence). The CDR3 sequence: CASSPGQANSPLHF. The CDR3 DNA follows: TGTGCCAGCAGTCCGGGACAAGCTAATTCACCCCTCCACTTT.

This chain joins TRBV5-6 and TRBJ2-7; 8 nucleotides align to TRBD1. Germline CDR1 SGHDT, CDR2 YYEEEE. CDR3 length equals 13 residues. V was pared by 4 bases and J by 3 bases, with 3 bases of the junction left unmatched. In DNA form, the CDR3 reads TGTGCCAGCAGCGGGGACAGGCGCTACGAGCAGTACTTC. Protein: CASSGDRRYEQYF.

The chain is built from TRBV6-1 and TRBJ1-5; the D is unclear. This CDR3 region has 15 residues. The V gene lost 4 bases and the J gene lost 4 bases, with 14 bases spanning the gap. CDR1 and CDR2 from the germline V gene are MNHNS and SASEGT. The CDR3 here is CASSVEVWANQPQHF. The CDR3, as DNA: TGTGCCAGCAGTGTGGAAGTTTGGGCGAATCAGCCCCAGCATTTT.